The source of this T cell receptor beta chain is a study of cytomegalovirus exposure and HLA in healthy donors. The PCR used 60 Vbeta and 13 Jbeta primers. Measured with immunoSEQ multiplex PCR; TCRdb has only the in-frame clones, and not every one. Here the sample spans some 120,000 clones, 75% to 85% being singletons. The study, taken as a whole, reports: Several of the most significant clusters appeared linked to common viral pathogens, based on a later analysis.

Regarding this clone: As yet, its antigen is unknown.

V dropped 5 bases and J dropped 8 bases, with 15 bases sitting between them. This CDR3 region has 13 residues. Germline CDR1 reads SGHVS; CDR2 reads FQNEAQ. The chain is built from TRBV7-8 and TRBJ1-2; perhaps TRBD1 as D (5 bases). Sequencing input: PBMCs. This receptor was obtained from a woman in her fifties or sixties in good health and CMV-seropositive. CDR3 DNA sequence: TGTGCCAGCAGCCCAGCGGGGCGTAGGGGCTACACCTTC. Its protein is CASSPAGRRGYTF.